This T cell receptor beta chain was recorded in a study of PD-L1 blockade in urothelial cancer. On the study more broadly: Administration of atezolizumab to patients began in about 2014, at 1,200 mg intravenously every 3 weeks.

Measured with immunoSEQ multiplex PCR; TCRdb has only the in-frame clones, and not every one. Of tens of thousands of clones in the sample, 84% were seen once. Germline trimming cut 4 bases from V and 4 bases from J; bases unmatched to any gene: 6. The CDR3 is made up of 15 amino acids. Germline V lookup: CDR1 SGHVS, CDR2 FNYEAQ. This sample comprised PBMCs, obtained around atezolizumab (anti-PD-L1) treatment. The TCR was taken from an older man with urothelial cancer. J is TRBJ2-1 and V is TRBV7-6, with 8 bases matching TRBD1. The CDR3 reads CASSSGTGLYNEQFF. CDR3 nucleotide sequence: TGTGCCAGCAGCTCCGGGACAGGACTTTACAATGAGCAGTTCTTC.